This TCR beta chain was sequenced in a study of T cell responses to AZD1222 COVID-19 vaccine. The study, taken as a whole, reports: Reportedly, nearly half the spike-specific TCRs target unmutated variant regions.

V was shortened by 2 bases and J by 5 bases, with 16 bases between the two germline ends. Germline V gene lookup returns CDR1 SGHTA and CDR2 FQGNSA. This CDR3 is built from 15 residues. Remarks on this clone: Its matching antigen is unknown.

The repertoire was sequenced with immunoSEQ multiplex PCR; TCRdb's copy has only in-frame clones and lacks some. Here the sample spans 150,000 or so clones, roughly 90% being singletons. The sample in question was peripheral blood, obtained 28 days after the second AZD1222 dose. The J gene is TRBJ2-7, the V gene TRBV7-2; no clear D. This sequence originates from an adult who received the AZD1222 COVID-19 vaccine. CDR3 DNA: TGTGCCAGCAGCTTAACAGACTCACACTACGACGAGCAGTACTTC. Protein sequence: CASSLTDSHYDEQYF.